Below, 27 T cell receptor beta chains from the same sample are listed, as sequenced in a study of shared clonotypes between healthy human individuals. Naive CD8 cells comprised CD45RO-negative, CCR7-positively selected cells, excluding terminally differentiated effector memory CD45RA+ cells. Assay used: immunoSEQ multiplex PCR; TCRdb lists only in-frame clones, some missing. The sample contains some 740,000 clones, 80% to 95% of which appear only once. Specimen: naive CD8+ T cells sorted from blood. The receptor set was obtained from a man aged 25-45 years in good health.

CDR3 sequence reads: CASSSPYRPNEQFF. The CDR3 DNA sequence: TGTGCCAGCAGCTCCCCGTATAGACCCAATGAGCAGTTCTTC. V usage is TRBV7-9 and J usage is TRBJ2-1, with D hard to call. Germline lookup yields CDR1 SEHNR and CDR2 FQNEAQ (reference sequence). The length of the CDR3 is 14 residues. The V and J ends lost 4 bases and 6 bases respectively, with 13 bases between them.

This chain links TRBV11-2 with TRBJ2-1; D gene ambiguous. V lost 5 bases and J 8 bases, leaving 19 bases between the germline ends. The CDR3 spans 15 residues. The V gene's germline CDR1 is SGHAT and CDR2 FQNNGV. CDR3 sequence reads: CASSPNAWGLDEQFF. The DNA for the CDR3 is TGTGCCAGCAGCCCCAACGCGTGGGGTCTTGATGAGCAGTTCTTC.

The table lists this clone with a count of one. V and J are TRBV30 and TRBJ2-7; 10 nucleotides match TRBD1. Germline V gene sequence: CDR1 GTSNPN, CDR2 SVGIG (reference sequence). J was trimmed by 5 bases and V by 1 base; bases with no gene match: 2. The CDR3 contains 13 residues. CDR3 residues: CAWSEGTGDEQYF. Here the CDR3 DNA reads TGTGCCTGGAGTGAGGGGACAGGGGACGAGCAGTACTTC.

V usage is TRBV4-3 and J usage is TRBJ2-3, with D possibly matching TRBD2 (6 bases). The CDR3 length is 16 residues. Germline lookup yields CDR1 LGHNA and CDR2 YSLEER. The V end was cut by 1 base, the J end by 2 bases, with 13 bases between. The CDR3 DNA sequence: TGCGCCAGCAGCCAAGGCCGGGAGCCAGTCACAGATACGCAGTATTTT. Translated: CASSQGREPVTDTQYF.

This chain uses TRBV9 with TRBJ2-5, with 9 bases fitting TRBD2. Germline values: CDR1 SGDLS, CDR2 YYNGEE. CDR3 length: 15 amino acids. With 0 bases clipped from V and 11 bases from J, the junction kept 11 bases outside the gene matches. CDR3 sequence reads: CASSVAREGQWEQYF. CDR3 sequence (DNA): TGTGCCAGCAGCGTAGCGCGGGAGGGCCAATGGGAGCAGTACTTC.

V is TRBV7-7 and J is TRBJ2-7; no clear D gene. The CDR3 runs 12 residues. Trimming cost V 2 bases and J 6 bases, with 8 bases left between them. The germline V gene has CDR1 SSHAT and CDR2 FNYEAQ (reference sequence). CDR3 DNA: TGTGCCAGCAGCTTATGGTTCTGCGAGCAGTACTTC. Translation gives CASSLWFCEQYF.

This chain links TRBV13 with TRBJ2-7; possibly TRBD2 for D (6 bases). This CDR3 comprises 12 residues. Germline V gene data show CDR1 as PRHDT and CDR2 as FYEKMQ (reference sequence). Trimming removed 6 bases from V and 2 bases from J, with 8 bases in between. Here the CDR3 reads CASRGLTYEQYF. Written as DNA, the CDR3 is TGTGCCAGCAGGGGACTTACCTACGAGCAGTACTTC.

The chain couples TRBV5-5 to TRBJ2-1; D is tentatively TRBD1 or TRBD2 (5 bases each). Germline V gene sequence: CDR1 SGHKS, CDR2 YYEKEE (reference sequence). CDR3 length: 13 residues. V was cut by 1 base and J by 15 bases, with 17 bases left in between. CDR3 DNA: TGTGCCAGCAGCTTGTCGGGACCAAAAATGCGGTTCTTC. The encoded protein is CASSLSGPKMRFF.

J is TRBJ2-1 and V is TRBV7-9; D possibly corresponds to TRBD1 (6 bases). Per the germline V gene, CDR1 is SEHNR and CDR2 is FQNEAQ (reference sequence). This CDR3 region has 12 residues. The germline V and J ends were trimmed by 5 bases and 8 bases, with 10 bases remaining between them. The CDR3 loop is CASSPHRDEQFF. The CDR3 nucleotides are TGTGCCAGCAGCCCTCACAGGGATGAGCAGTTCTTC.

The gene calls are TRBV11-2 and TRBJ2-7, with 9 bases aligning to TRBD2. Germline V gene data show CDR1 as SGHAT and CDR2 as FQNNGV. The CDR3 is 15 amino acids. V lost 1 base, J lost 6 bases, and 7 bases stayed unmatched. CDR3 nucleotides: TGTGCCAGCAGCTTAGGGCTAGCGGGATTAGTCGAGCAGTACTTC. As protein: CASSLGLAGLVEQYF.

This clone has a single count. The chain employs TRBV6-1 and TRBJ2-1; D unclear. Germline loops: CDR1 MNHNS, CDR2 SASEGT. This CDR3 is 12 amino acids long. Trimming cost V 6 bases and J 9 bases, with 12 bases left between them. The CDR3 DNA reads TGTGCCAGCAGCACGGGCCGGACTGAGCAGTTCTTC. Residues: CASSTGRTEQFF.

The V and J genes are TRBV7-2 and TRBJ2-7, with TRBD1 identical over 7 bases. The V segment lost 4 bases and the J segment 2 bases; nucleotides outside the gene matches: 11. This CDR3 contains 16 residues. The germline CDR1 and CDR2 sequences are SGHTA and FQGNSA. DNA for the CDR3: TGTGCCAGCAGCTCCCCTCAGACAGGGCGCACCTACGAGCAGTACTTC. Translation: CASSSPQTGRTYEQYF.

This clone appeared once. This chain uses TRBV28 with TRBJ2-7; unclear D gene. The CDR3 spans 12 residues. Germline values: CDR1 MDHEN, CDR2 SYDVKM. V was clipped by 0 bases and J by 5 bases, with 5 bases between them. The CDR3 DNA follows: TGTGCCAGCAGTTTATGGGTTGACGAGCAGTACTTC. Its translation: CASSLWVDEQYF.

The chain has TRBV9 and TRBJ2-2; D is unresolved. The CDR3 length is 16 residues. V dropped 6 bases and J dropped 4 bases, with 19 bases sitting between them. Germline CDR1 and CDR2: SGDLS and YYNGEE. The CDR3 sequence: CASTKAQSGGTGELFF. In DNA, the CDR3 is TGTGCCAGCACCAAGGCCCAGAGTGGCGGCACCGGGGAGCTGTTTTTT.

J is TRBJ2-1 and V is TRBV28; D gene uncertain. V lost 6 bases and J 1 base, leaving 13 bases between the germline ends. There are 15 residues in the CDR3. The germline V gene encodes CDR1 MDHEN and CDR2 SYDVKM. The CDR3 region is CASRKDSSSYNEQFF. In DNA form, the CDR3 reads TGTGCCAGCAGAAAAGACTCGTCTTCCTACAATGAGCAGTTCTTC.

V usage is TRBV4-3 and J usage is TRBJ2-6; D uncertain. Germline V CDR1 and CDR2: LGHNA, YSLEER. V was pared by 3 bases and J by 4 bases, with 7 bases between. This CDR3 is 14 amino acids long. The CDR3 DNA follows: TGCGCCAGCAGCCATGGAACCGGGGCCAACGTCCTGACTTTC. It specifies CASSHGTGANVLTF.

The rearrangement uses TRBV19 and TRBJ2-7; 8 nucleotides line up with TRBD2. V shed 10 bases and J 2 bases; nucleotides not matched to a gene: 4. Germline V gene lookup returns CDR1 LNHDA and CDR2 SQIVND (reference sequence). The CDR3 totals 12 residues. The CDR3 DNA sequence: TGTGCCACCCGCGGGGGGACCTACGAGCAGTACTTC. This codes for CATRGGTYEQYF.

The V and J genes are TRBV7-9 and TRBJ1-1; 7 bases are a match to TRBD1. With V trimmed by 5 bases and J by 10 bases, 7 bases remained unmatched. Germline V CDR1 and CDR2: SEHNR, FQNEAQ (reference sequence). This CDR3 spans 12 amino acids. The CDR3 is CASSEGARGAFF. The CDR3 nucleotides are TGTGCCAGCAGCGAGGGGGCGCGGGGAGCTTTCTTT. Supplemented by reference TRBV7-9 and TRBJ1-1, the full variable domain reads DTGVSQNPRHKITKRGQNVTFRCDPISEHNRLYWYRQTLGQGPEFLTYFQNEAQLEKSRLLSDRFSAERPKGSFSTLEIQRTEQGDSAMYLCASSEGARGAFFGQGTRLTVV.

The DNA for the CDR3 is TGTGCCAGCACTCTCGAGGGAGTCTCTGGCTACACCTTC. Encoded protein: CASTLEGVSGYTF. This chain joins TRBV9 and TRBJ1-2; the D is unclear. This CDR3 has 13 amino acids. V lost 6 bases, J lost 7 bases, and 16 bases lay in between. The germline gives CDR1 SGDLS, CDR2 YYNGEE.

J is TRBJ2-2 and V is TRBV19; unclear D gene. V was shortened by 1 base and J by 6 bases, with 6 bases between the two germline ends. CDR3 size: 13 residues. CDR1 and CDR2 from the germline V gene are LNHDA and SQIVND (reference sequence). CDR3 nucleotides: TGTGCCAGTAGTATAGTTACGGCCGGGGAGCTGTTTTTT. Residues: CASSIVTAGELFF.

This sequence joins TRBV29-1 and TRBJ1-4, with 7 bases that match TRBD1. Germline values: CDR1 SQVTM, CDR2 ANQGSEA. The CDR3 extends over 13 amino acids. V trimming: 4 bases; J trimming: 6 bases; junction bases outside the gene matches: 5. The CDR3, as DNA: TGCAGCGTTGCGACAGGGTCGGATGAAAAACTGTTTTTT. This sequence encodes CSVATGSDEKLFF.

V usage is TRBV9 and J usage is TRBJ2-3, with D possibly being TRBD1 or TRBD2 (5 bases each). CDR3 length: 16 residues. Deletions cut 4 bases from V and 2 bases from J, with 17 bases between. Looked up from germline, CDR1 is SGDLS and CDR2 is YYNGEE. The CDR3 DNA follows: TGTGCCAGCAGCACCGAGGGGCGGGTCTACACAGATACGCAGTATTTT. Amino acids: CASSTEGRVYTDTQYF.

The V gene is TRBV10-3, the J gene TRBJ2-7; D may be TRBD2 (5 bases). Germline V gene data show CDR1 as ENHRY and CDR2 as SYGVKD. V lost 2 bases and J 3 bases, leaving 14 bases between the germline ends. The CDR3 has 15 amino acids. CDR3 sequence (DNA): TGTGCCATCAGTGAGGACGGGAACCGCCTCTACGAGCAGTACTTC. Its translation is CAISEDGNRLYEQYF.

This chain links TRBV30 with TRBJ2-1; D gene uncertain. Trimming took 2 bases from V and 8 from J, leaving 7 bases between them. CDR3 length: 11 amino acids. Germline loops: CDR1 GTSNPN, CDR2 SVGIG (reference sequence). Written as DNA, the CDR3 is TGTGCCTGGAGTTCTATGTATGAGCAGTTCTTC. It codes for CAWSSMYEQFF.

This chain joins TRBV5-8 and TRBJ2-5; D may be TRBD1 (7 bases). The germline gives CDR1 SGHTS, CDR2 YDEGEE. The CDR3 runs 14 residues. The V gene lost 4 bases and the J gene lost 1 base, with 11 bases spanning the gap. The CDR3: CASSPRDSQETQYF. The CDR3 DNA is TGTGCCAGCAGCCCGCGGGACAGCCAAGAGACCCAGTACTTC.

The rearrangement links TRBV7-6 to TRBJ2-1; TRBD2 agrees at 9 bases. CDR3 size: 16 residues. V trimming: 2 bases; J trimming: 5 bases; junction bases outside the gene matches: 7. In germline, CDR1 is SGHVS, CDR2 FNYEAQ. The DNA of the CDR3 is TGTGCCAGCAGCTTACGGGGCGGGAGGGTCAACAATGAGCAGTTCTTC. It is translated as CASSLRGGRVNNEQFF.

This chain uses TRBV5-1 with TRBJ2-5, with D hard to call. The CDR3 extends over 13 amino acids. V lost 3 bases, J lost 3 bases, and 9 bases lay in between. The germline V gene has CDR1 SGHRS and CDR2 YFSETQ. This chain's CDR3 is CASSSNLEETQYF. The CDR3 DNA reads as TGCGCCAGCAGCTCCAATTTGGAAGAGACCCAGTACTTC. Using reference TRBV5-1 and TRBJ2-5 for the parts outside the CDR3, the full variable domain is KAGVTQTPRYLIKTRGQQVTLSCSPISGHRSVSWYQQTPGQGLQFLFEYFSETQRNKGNFPGRFSGRQFSNSRSEMNVSTLELGDSALYLCASSSNLEETQYFGPGTRLLVL.